The clone carrying this T cell receptor beta chain was seen more than once but under ten times. Original processing methods: The assay estimated nucleated cells by amplifying reference gene primers. Using immunoSEQ multiplex PCR, the repertoire was profiled, and TCRdb retains in-frame clones only, with some absent. From that table come the V and J calls and clone size; the DNA was used to work out D and trimming. The data show 220,000 or so clones, 84% seen once. The record originates from a study of blood T cell repertoires in COVID-19. As for the study in general: Samples representing acute and convalescent COVID-19 were sourced from the United States, Italy and Spain. T cells, B-cell-depleted T cells, or PBMCs provided the cDNA or gDNA that served as material.

This TCR was sampled from a woman aged 60 to 75 with acute or convalescent COVID-19. Sequencing input: peripheral blood.

CDR3 nucleotides: TGTGCCAGCAGTCAGGGACAGCTGAACACTGAAGCTTTCTTT. Translated, it gives CASSQGQLNTEAFF. The V and J genes are TRBV6-5 and TRBJ1-1; 7 positions agree with TRBD1. Germline loops: CDR1 MNHEY, CDR2 SVGAGI. V shed 5 bases, J shed 0 bases, and the junction held 3 bases outside the gene matches. CDR3 length: 14 amino acids.